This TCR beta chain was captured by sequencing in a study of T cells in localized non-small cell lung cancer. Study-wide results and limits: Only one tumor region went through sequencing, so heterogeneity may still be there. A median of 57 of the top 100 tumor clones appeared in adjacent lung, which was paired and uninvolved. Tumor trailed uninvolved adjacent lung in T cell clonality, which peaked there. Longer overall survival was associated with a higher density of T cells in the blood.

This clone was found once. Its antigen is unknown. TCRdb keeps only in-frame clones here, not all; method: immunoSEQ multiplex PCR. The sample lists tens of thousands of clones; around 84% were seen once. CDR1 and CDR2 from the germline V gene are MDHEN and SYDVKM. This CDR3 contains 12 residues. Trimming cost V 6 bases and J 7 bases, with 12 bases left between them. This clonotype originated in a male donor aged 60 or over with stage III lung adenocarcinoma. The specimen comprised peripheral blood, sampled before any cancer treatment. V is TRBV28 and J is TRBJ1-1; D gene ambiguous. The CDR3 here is CASSTPSSEAFF. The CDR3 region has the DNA TGTGCCAGCAGCACCCCTAGCAGTGAAGCTTTCTTT.